This record looks at one T cell receptor beta chain sequence and its context. Antigen unknown. These data belong to a study of T cell repertoires in cytomegalovirus infection. Study overall: The public TCR beta signatures pointed to both CMV infection and matching HLA type.

CDR1 is SGHTA and CDR2 is FQGNSA in the germline V gene. The CDR3 runs 15 residues. V was pared by 0 bases and J by 0 bases, with 6 bases between. TCRdb re-analysed the reads in MiXCR, keeping a single row per CDR3 protein. The sample includes tens of thousands of distinct CDR3 sequences, more than 25% of them seen just once. Study observations and caveats: Based on cumulative public TCR beta family frequency, carriers of CMV plus the relevant HLA were identified. Dominating the ex vivo response were TCR beta clonotypes that were CMV-specific and HLA-C-restricted.

The J gene is TRBJ2-1, the V gene TRBV7-2; no firm D call. This clonotype originated in a human donor in good health (CMV status not recorded). Some clones in this sample may be carry-over from other donors' samples. The sequencing sample was made of PBMCs, sequenced either directly or after in vitro stimulation (not recorded which). The DNA of the CDR3 is TGTGCCAGCAGCTTAGCGTTTAGCTCCTACAATGAGCAGTTCTTC. This translates into CASSLAFSSYNEQFF.